This TCR beta chain was identified in a study of glioma-infiltrating T cells after dendritic cell vaccination. The wider study: Three intradermal dendritic cell vaccine injections were given every two weeks.

All glioblastoma patients lacked an isocitrate dehydrogenase mutation. The immunoSEQ assay amplified TCRB CDR3 from up to roughly 2 ug DNA. Assay used: immunoSEQ multiplex PCR; TCRdb lists only in-frame clones, some missing. The sample holds around 72,000 clones; 81% are singletons and the top ten take roughly 8.2%. CDR1 and CDR2 (germline): ENHRY, SYGVKD. CDR3 size: 14 residues. With 6 bases clipped from V and 3 bases from J, the junction kept 3 bases outside the gene matches. The input for sequencing was blood, taken before dendritic cell vaccination. This sequence joins TRBV10-3 and TRBJ1-4; 8 bases align to TRBD1. The receptor's source is a human donor with glioblastoma. CDR3 region: CAIRGDRSNEKLFF. CDR3 nucleotide sequence: TGTGCCATCAGGGGGGACAGGTCTAATGAAAAACTGTTTTTT.